This TCR beta chain was identified during a study of T-cell memory formation after mild COVID-19. There are a few counts of this clonotype. TCRdb ran MiXCR on the 5' RACE reads and lists one entry per CDR3 protein. The sample includes 65,000 to 90,000 distinct CDR3 sequences, around 13% of them seen just once. The ends were cut back, 2 bases at V and 5 bases at J, with 16 bases in the middle. The CDR3 sequence is 15 residues long. Germline V gives CDR1 WSHSY, CDR2 SAAADI. Material: PBMCs or a T cell subset sorted from them (not recorded which). The source is a young man who had mild COVID-19 (a few samples of this study predate the infection). Cell type and time point are not known. The chain joins TRBV10-2 to TRBJ2-7; D may correspond to TRBD1 or TRBD2 (6 bases each). The CDR3 DNA is TGCGCCAGCAGTGAGGGTGGGGGGCCACCCCACGAGCAGTACTTC. Amino acids: CASSEGGGPPHEQYF.